Following are 27 T cell receptor beta chains from one sample sequenced in a study of vaccination and CD4 T cells after COVID-19. Treatment in this sample: roughly 10-day PBMC culture with coronavirus spike peptide pools or control peptides (ViraFEST assay). Sequencing of the DNA from cultured CD4+ T cells was carried out with the Oncomine TCR Beta short-read assay. TCRdb recomputed calls from the PCR reads with MiXCR, one row per CDR3 protein. The sample has 12,000 or so distinct CDR3 sequences; more than 30% are singletons. No antigen has been identified for these receptors. Sequenced: cultured CD4+ T cells from blood. Receptor source: a human donor with COVID-19.

There are a few counts of this clonotype. The chain carries TRBV19 and TRBJ2-4; D may match TRBD1 or TRBD2 (6 bases each). V was cut by 7 bases and J by 3 bases, with 19 bases left in between. Germline V gene lookup returns CDR1 LNHDA and CDR2 SQIVND (reference sequence). The CDR3 extends over 16 amino acids. The CDR3 protein is CASMAWGAFGKNIQYF. CDR3 DNA: TGTGCCAGTATGGCTTGGGGGGCGTTCGGCAAAAACATTCAGTACTTC.

V is TRBV14 and J is TRBJ2-7; the D is unclear. V lost 0 bases and J 10 bases, leaving 13 bases between the germline ends. Looked up from germline, CDR1 is SGHDN and CDR2 is FVKESK. The CDR3 sequence is 13 residues long. CDR3 bases: TGTGCCAGCAGCCAAGATCTTCGAGACATCCAGTACTTC. It translates to CASSQDLRDIQYF.

This rearrangement joins TRBV11-2 to TRBJ1-2; 9 nucleotides match TRBD1. Looked up from germline, CDR1 is SGHAT and CDR2 is FQNNGV. With V trimmed by 5 bases and J by 6 bases, 10 bases remained unmatched. The CDR3 spans 15 residues. The CDR3 region is CASSARTGEPHGYTF. CDR3 sequence (DNA): TGTGCCAGCAGCGCCCGGACAGGGGAGCCGCATGGCTACACCTTC.

This clonotype was seen a handful of times. The chain couples TRBV10-3 to TRBJ2-3; unclear D gene. The CDR3 has 13 residues. From germline, CDR1 is ENHRY and CDR2 SYGVKD. The V end lost 7 bases, the J end lost 0 bases, and 8 bases lay between the germline ends. CDR3 region: CAITPASTDTQYF. CDR3 nucleotide sequence: TGTGCCATCACCCCGGCTAGCACAGATACGCAGTATTTT.

This chain links TRBV19 with TRBJ2-1; weak D call: TRBD2 (6 bases). The CDR3 has 14 amino acids. The ends were cut back, 7 bases at V and 8 bases at J, with 18 bases in the middle. CDR1 is LNHDA and CDR2 is SQIVND in the germline V gene (reference sequence). The CDR3 reads CASINGGVGDEQFF. CDR3 coding DNA: TGTGCCAGTATTAATGGAGGGGTGGGGGATGAGCAGTTCTTC.

This clonotype is medium-sized by share. This chain links TRBV14 with TRBJ1-1; D is unclear. The CDR3 runs to 13 residues. Trimming left V 1 base short and J 10 bases short, with 13 bases between. CDR1 SGHDN and CDR2 FVKESK come from the germline V gene. The CDR3 DNA reads as TGTGCCAGCAGCCAAGTTCAAACAGCCGGAGCTTTCTTT. Translation gives CASSQVQTAGAFF.

The rearrangement joins TRBV4-2 to TRBJ1-2, with D hard to call. Germline values: CDR1 LGHNA, CDR2 YNFKEQ. With 2 bases removed from V and 3 bases from J, the gap between germline ends came to 13 bases. CDR3 length: 15 amino acids. The CDR3 nucleotides are TGTGCCAGCAGCCAATTCAGGTCACTAGACTATGGCTACACCTTC. Protein: CASSQFRSLDYGYTF.

CDR3 protein: CASSRGQGRTDTQYF. CDR3 sequence (DNA): TGTGCCAGCAGTCGAGGACAGGGCCGCACAGATACGCAGTATTTT. The V call is TRBV6-2 or TRBV6-3, the J call TRBJ2-3, with 8 bases fitting TRBD1. The trim removed 5 bases at V and 1 base at J, leaving 5 bases unmatched. Germline V gene sequence: CDR1 MNHEY, CDR2 SVGEGT. CDR3 length: 15 residues.

V usage is TRBV29-1 and J usage is TRBJ1-1; 7 bases line up with TRBD1. V lost 6 bases, J lost 4 bases, and 5 bases stayed unmatched. There are 12 residues in the CDR3. Germline CDR1 and CDR2: SQVTM and ANQGSEA. In nucleotides, the CDR3 is TGCAGCGTAGTCCAGGGGGGCACTGAAGCTTTCTTT. It is translated as CSVVQGGTEAFF.

This clonotype was detected only a few times. The V call is TRBV7-2, the J call TRBJ2-3; maybe TRBD2 (5 bases). The germline V and J ends were trimmed by 4 bases and 5 bases, with 16 bases remaining between them. From germline, CDR1 is SGHTA and CDR2 FQGNSA. The CDR3 sequence is 15 residues long. CDR3: CASSSGPGLKDTQYF. The CDR3 DNA follows: TGTGCCAGCAGCTCCGGACCGGGATTAAAAGATACGCAGTATTTT.

This clonotype was seen a few times. In nucleotides, the CDR3 is TGTGCCAGCACAGGGACAGCTCGAGTTGAAGCTTTCTTT. Translated, it gives CASTGTARVEAFF. This chain uses TRBV28 with TRBJ1-1; 7 positions agree with TRBD1. Losses at the gene ends were 7 bases for V and 7 bases for J; bases not matched to a gene: 9. This CDR3 contains 13 residues. CDR1 and CDR2 (germline): MDHEN, SYDVKM. The full variable domain, its missing parts supplied by reference TRBV28 and TRBJ1-1, is DVKVTQSSRYLVKRTGEKVFLECVQDMDHENMFWYRQDPGLGLRLIYFSYDVKMKEKGDIPEGYSVSREKKERFSLILESASTNQTSMYLCASTGTARVEAFFGQGTRLTVV.

This chain connects TRBV5-4 to TRBJ2-1; TRBD2 aligns across 13 bases. J was trimmed by 6 bases and V by 2 bases; bases with no gene match: 5. Germline lookup yields CDR1 SGHNT and CDR2 YYREEE (reference sequence). The CDR3 consists of 16 residues. The CDR3 bases are TGTGCCAGCAGCTTACAACTAGCGGGGGGGGGCAATGAGCAGTTCTTC. It codes for CASSLQLAGGGNEQFF.

The gene calls are TRBV20-1 and TRBJ1-4; D uncertain. The CDR3 contains 12 residues. V was pared by 3 bases and J by 3 bases, with 5 bases between. From germline, CDR1 is DFQATT and CDR2 SNEGSKA (reference sequence). CDR3 DNA: TGCAGTGCTAGGGGTCCTAATGAAAAACTGTTTTTT. As protein: CSARGPNEKLFF.

This clonotype was recorded a few times. The CDR3 loop reads CASVVLRTANNSPLHF. CDR3 nucleotide sequence: TGTGCCAGCGTCGTACTCCGGACAGCTAATAATTCACCCCTCCACTTT. The chain carries TRBV2 and TRBJ1-6; TRBD1 is a possible D gene (6 bases). CDR3 length: 16 residues. The germline gives CDR1 SNHLY, CDR2 FYNNEI. V was trimmed by 8 bases and J by 5 bases, leaving 19 bases between them.

Comment on this clonotype: Sequence at one end of the junction differs from germline and may be a read error. The chain uses TRBV12-5 and TRBJ1-2; no reliable D call. There are 13 residues in the CDR3. Looked up from germline, CDR1 is LGHNT and CDR2 is FRNRAP. The CDR3 DNA reads as TGTGCTAGTGGCCGACAAAGCAGCTCCTCGAGTTCTTTC. As protein: CASGRQSSSSSSF.

The chain employs TRBV30 and TRBJ2-1; 7 nucleotides match TRBD1. There are 16 residues in the CDR3. Trimming at V came to 0 bases and at J to 0 bases, leaving 5 bases not matched to a gene. The germline V gene encodes CDR1 GTSNPN and CDR2 SVGIG (reference sequence). Here the CDR3 reads CAWSVQGLSSYNEQFF. Written as DNA, the CDR3 is TGTGCCTGGAGTGTACAGGGGCTAAGCTCCTACAATGAGCAGTTCTTC. Full variable domain (remainder filled in from reference TRBV30 and TRBJ2-1): SQTIHQWPATLVQPVGSPLSLECTVEGTSNPNLYWYRQAAGRGLQLLFYSVGIGQISSEVPQNLSASRPQDRQFILSSKKLLLSDSGFYLCAWSVQGLSSYNEQFFGPGTRLTVL.

This rearrangement joins TRBV10-3 to TRBJ1-1; D is possibly TRBD1 (5 bases). V lost 3 bases and J 4 bases, leaving 21 bases between the germline ends. Germline V gene data show CDR1 as ENHRY and CDR2 as SYGVKD. This CDR3 spans 17 amino acids. DNA for the CDR3: TGTGCCATCAGTGACCAAATGGGGGGAGGCTCCAGCACTGAAGCTTTCTTT. Translation: CAISDQMGGGSSTEAFF.

This clonotype has just a few counts. V is TRBV12-3 or TRBV12-4 and J is TRBJ1-5; 7 bases are shared with TRBD1. CDR3 length: 14 residues. The junction had 5 bases not matched to a gene; V was cut back by 3 bases and J by 6 bases. CDR3 sequence (DNA): TGTGCCAGCAGTTTTTCCAGGGGGGGTCAGCCCCAGCATTTT. This sequence encodes CASSFSRGGQPQHF.

There are a few counts of this clonotype. V usage is TRBV6-1 and J usage is TRBJ1-6; unclear D gene. V was trimmed by 6 bases and J by 11 bases, leaving 32 bases between them. The germline CDR1 and CDR2 sequences are MNHNS and SASEGT. CDR3 size: 19 residues. The CDR3 loop reads CASSLRAVPSTRRVTPLHF. CDR3 nucleotides: TGTGCCAGCAGCTTACGGGCGGTCCCTTCGACACGGAGGGTGACACCCCTCCACTTT.

This clonotype was counted only a few times. This CDR3 is CASSPRIRDVSGYTF. The CDR3, as DNA: TGTGCCAGCAGCCCCCGTATTAGGGACGTCTCTGGCTACACCTTC. J is TRBJ1-2 and V is TRBV5-4; a weak D match, TRBD1 (5 bases). V lost 4 bases to trimming and J lost 7 bases, with 20 bases between them. Germline V lookup: CDR1 SGHNT, CDR2 YYREEE (reference sequence). There are 15 residues in the CDR3. Full variable domain (remainder filled in from reference TRBV5-4 and TRBJ1-2): ETGVTQSPTHLIKTRGQQVTLRCSSQSGHNTVSWYQQALGQGPQFIFQYYREEENGRGNFPPRFSGLQFPNYSSELNVNALELDDSALYLCASSPRIRDVSGYTFGSGTRLTVV.

This clonotype was recorded once. The chain employs TRBV6-5 and TRBJ2-1; D call uncertain. The CDR3 consists of 14 residues. V was shortened by 2 bases and J by 7 bases, with 12 bases between the two germline ends. The germline V gene has CDR1 MNHEY and CDR2 SVGAGI. The CDR3 DNA reads TGTGCCAGCAGTTACGGGTTACTGGGGAATGAGCAGTTCTTC. Protein: CASSYGLLGNEQFF.

This clonotype turned up a few times. This sequence joins TRBV9 and TRBJ1-6; 7 nucleotides match TRBD1. Per germline, CDR1 SGDLS and CDR2 YYNGEE. The CDR3 spans 14 residues. J was trimmed by 8 bases and V by 3 bases; bases with no gene match: 5. Here the CDR3 reads CASSAGQSHSPLHF. Written as DNA, the CDR3 is TGTGCCAGCAGCGCGGGACAGAGCCATTCACCCCTCCACTTT.

This clonotype is judged medium-sized. The junction does not match germline at one end; this may be a read error. The rearrangement joins TRBV11-3 to TRBJ1-2; no clear D gene. Germline V gene data show CDR1 as SGHNT and CDR2 as YENEEA. CDR3 length equals 14 residues. For the CDR3, the DNA is TGTGCCAGCAGCTCAAACCGAAAGAACTATGACTACACCTTC. Translating it yields CASSSNRKNYDYTF.

The gene calls are TRBV10-1 and TRBJ1-1, with 8 nucleotides matching TRBD1. After removal of 7 bases from V and 0 bases from J, the junction contained 7 bases not matched to a gene. Germline V gene lookup returns CDR1 WNHNN and CDR2 SYGVQD (reference sequence). The CDR3 runs to 15 residues. Written as DNA, the CDR3 is TGCGCCAGCAAACCGGGACAGGCTCTGAACACTGAAGCTTTCTTT. This codes for CASKPGQALNTEAFF.

This clonotype has a handful of counts. The V and J genes are TRBV7-6 and TRBJ2-2; tentative D call: TRBD2 (6 bases). The ends were cut back, 5 bases at V and 3 bases at J, with 16 bases in the middle. The CDR3 totals 16 residues. The germline CDR1 and CDR2 sequences are SGHVS and FNYEAQ. The CDR3 bases are TGTGCCAGCAGCCCCCTCGCGGGAACTTACACCGGGGAGCTGTTTTTT. The encoded protein is CASSPLAGTYTGELFF.

The chain carries TRBV7-6 and TRBJ2-5; D possibly corresponds to TRBD1 (6 bases). Trimming took off 5 bases at V and 2 bases at J, with 15 bases between the two ends. This CDR3 has 15 residues. Germline V gene sequence: CDR1 SGHVS, CDR2 FNYEAQ. CDR3 amino acids: CASSPTWTEQETQYF. The CDR3 nucleotides are TGTGCCAGCAGCCCTACCTGGACAGAACAAGAGACCCAGTACTTC.

The chain uses TRBV23-1 and TRBJ1-2; perhaps TRBD1 as D (5 bases). TRBV23-1 is annotated as an ORF whose role is uncertain. There are 15 residues in the CDR3. Trimming took 6 bases from V and 5 from J, leaving 19 bases between them. The CDR3 DNA is TGCGCCAGCAGCCCCTGGCAGGGCTCAGGGTATGGCTACACCTTC. Its protein product is CASSPWQGSGYGYTF.